Listed below are T cell receptor beta chains from one sample, sequenced in a study of T cell responses to AZD1222 COVID-19 vaccine. The repertoire was sequenced with immunoSEQ multiplex PCR; TCRdb's copy has only in-frame clones and lacks some. The sample gives about 110,000 clones, 86% of which show up once; around 3.2% is in the top ten. The input for sequencing was peripheral blood, taken on day 0 of AZD1222 vaccination. The receptors were gathered from an adult in good health. The CDR3 runs from the conserved cysteine through the conserved F or W. The order of the fields is D gene, clone size, J gene, V gene, CDR3 protein, CDR3 DNA. The D gene is left open where the match is weak. For some rows the clone size is stated as once, few or many, or as a class when expanded; others skip it.

D gene: -; clone size: -; J gene: TRBJ2-3; V gene: TRBV7-9; CDR3 protein: CASSAGGSRDTQYF; CDR3 DNA: TGTGCCAGCAGCGCAGGGGGGAGTAGAGATACGCAGTATTTT
D gene: -; clone size: -; J gene: TRBJ2-2; V gene: TRBV12-3/TRBV12-4; CDR3 protein: CASSLGRAGELFF; CDR3 DNA: TGTGCCAGCAGTTTGGGTAGGGCCGGGGAGCTGTTTTTT
D gene: -; clone size: -; J gene: TRBJ2-7; V gene: TRBV9; CDR3 protein: CASSVVGGPEQYF; CDR3 DNA: TGTGCCAGCAGCGTAGTAGGAGGGCCCGAGCAGTACTTC
D gene: -; clone size: -; J gene: TRBJ2-7; V gene: TRBV7-8; CDR3 protein: CASSLAVGPYEQYF; CDR3 DNA: TGTGCCAGCAGCTTAGCGGTAGGTCCCTACGAGCAGTACTTC
D gene: TRBD1; clone size: -; J gene: TRBJ2-1; V gene: TRBV5-6; CDR3 protein: CASSLALGTGVYNEQFF; CDR3 DNA: TGTGCCAGCAGCTTGGCCTTAGGGACAGGGGTCTACAATGAGCAGTTCTTC
D gene: TRBD1; clone size: -; J gene: TRBJ1-4; V gene: TRBV2; CDR3 protein: CASKRQGAEKLFF; CDR3 DNA: TGTGCCAGCAAGAGACAGGGGGCTGAAAAACTGTTTTTT
D gene: -; clone size: -; J gene: TRBJ1-5; V gene: TRBV6-2/TRBV6-3; CDR3 protein: CASSYVAGSNQPQHF; CDR3 DNA: TGTGCCAGCAGTTACGTGGCGGGTAGCAATCAGCCCCAGCATTTT
D gene: -; clone size: -; J gene: TRBJ1-5; V gene: TRBV7-9; CDR3 protein: CASSLARDQPQHF; CDR3 DNA: TGTGCCAGCAGCTTAGCGAGGGATCAGCCCCAGCATTTT
D gene: TRBD2; clone size: -; J gene: TRBJ2-1; V gene: TRBV9; CDR3 protein: CASSVTSASYNEQFF; CDR3 DNA: TGTGCCAGCAGCGTAACTAGCGCCTCCTACAATGAGCAGTTCTTC
D gene: -; clone size: -; J gene: TRBJ2-5; V gene: TRBV10-3; CDR3 protein: CATKTGEETQYF; CDR3 DNA: TGTGCCACCAAGACGGGGGAGGAGACCCAGTACTTC
D gene: TRBD1; clone size: -; J gene: TRBJ2-7; V gene: TRBV2; CDR3 protein: CASSEFGGQGALSSFEQYF; CDR3 DNA: TGTGCCAGCAGTGAATTTGGGGGACAGGGGGCGCTGAGTTCCTTCGAGCAGTACTTC
D gene: TRBD2; clone size: -; J gene: TRBJ2-3; V gene: TRBV4-1; CDR3 protein: CPPRPRGVPQSTDTQYF; CDR3 DNA: TGCCCCCCCCGCCCCCGGGGGGTACCTCAAAGCACAGATACGCAGTATTTT
D gene: -; clone size: -; J gene: TRBJ2-5; V gene: TRBV27; CDR3 protein: CASSTLTPETQYF; CDR3 DNA: TGTGCCAGCAGTACCCTCACTCCAGAGACCCAGTACTTC
D gene: -; clone size: -; J gene: TRBJ1-3; V gene: TRBV4-3; CDR3 protein: CASSQTRGPGNTIYF; CDR3 DNA: TGCGCCAGCAGCCAAACACGGGGGCCTGGAAACACCATATATTTT
D gene: -; clone size: -; J gene: TRBJ1-6; V gene: TRBV4-2; CDR3 protein: CASSHWGPGDRNSPLHF; CDR3 DNA: TGTGCCAGCAGCCACTGGGGGCCGGGGGATAGGAATTCACCCCTCCACTTT
D gene: -; clone size: -; J gene: TRBJ2-7; V gene: TRBV3-1/TRBV3-2; CDR3 protein: CASSQDGERPGPF; CDR3 DNA: TGTGCCAGCAGCCAAGATGGAGAGCGGCCTGGACCTTTC
D gene: -; clone size: once; J gene: TRBJ1-3; V gene: TRBV10-3; CDR3 protein: CAIRDLGNTIYF; CDR3 DNA: TGTGCCATCAGAGATCTTGGAAACACCATATATTTT
D gene: -; clone size: -; J gene: TRBJ1-5; V gene: TRBV6-1; CDR3 protein: CASSEDPRGGSNQPQHF; CDR3 DNA: TGTGCCAGCAGTGAAGATCCGAGGGGTGGAAGCAATCAGCCCCAGCATTTT
D gene: TRBD1; clone size: -; J gene: TRBJ1-6; V gene: TRBV11-2; CDR3 protein: CASSLGQGRNSPLHF; CDR3 DNA: TGTGCCAGCAGCTTAGGACAGGGACGAAATTCACCCCTCCACTTT
D gene: -; clone size: -; J gene: TRBJ1-3; V gene: TRBV5-6; CDR3 protein: CASSSSSGNTIYF; CDR3 DNA: TGTGCCAGCAGCTCCAGCTCTGGAAACACCATATATTTT
D gene: -; clone size: -; J gene: TRBJ2-5; V gene: TRBV15; CDR3 protein: CATSRDGGEVQETQYF; CDR3 DNA: TGTGCCACCAGCAGAGATGGGGGCGAGGTCCAAGAGACCCAGTACTTC
D gene: TRBD2; clone size: -; J gene: TRBJ2-3; V gene: TRBV3-1/TRBV3-2; CDR3 protein: CASSQDGTSGGLSTDTQYF; CDR3 DNA: TGTGCCAGCAGCCAAGACGGGACTAGCGGGGGCCTCAGCACAGATACGCAGTATTTT
D gene: -; clone size: -; J gene: TRBJ2-5; V gene: TRBV18; CDR3 protein: CASSPRNERGETQYF; CDR3 DNA: TGTGCCAGCTCACCACGGAACGAGAGGGGCGAGACCCAGTACTTC
D gene: TRBD1; clone size: -; J gene: TRBJ1-1; V gene: TRBV9; CDR3 protein: CASSAVSGGTEAFF; CDR3 DNA: TGTGCCAGCAGCGCCGTTTCAGGGGGTACTGAAGCTTTCTTT
D gene: TRBD2; clone size: -; J gene: TRBJ2-2; V gene: TRBV2; CDR3 protein: CASVRLASNTGELFF; CDR3 DNA: TGTGCCAGCGTACGACTAGCGTCGAACACCGGGGAGCTGTTTTTT
D gene: -; clone size: -; J gene: TRBJ2-4; V gene: TRBV6-2/TRBV6-3; CDR3 protein: CASSYTEGVAKNIQYF; CDR3 DNA: TGTGCCAGCAGTTACACTGAAGGGGTTGCCAAAAACATTCAGTACTTC
D gene: TRBD2; clone size: -; J gene: TRBJ2-7; V gene: TRBV7-8; CDR3 protein: CASGPRGSYEQYF; CDR3 DNA: TGTGCCAGCGGTCCGCGGGGGTCCTACGAGCAGTACTTC
D gene: -; clone size: -; J gene: TRBJ1-5; V gene: TRBV18; CDR3 protein: CASSPSFGGNQPQHF; CDR3 DNA: TGTGCCAGCTCACCCTCTTTTGGGGGTAATCAGCCCCAGCATTTT
D gene: -; clone size: -; J gene: TRBJ1-3; V gene: TRBV3-1/TRBV3-2; CDR3 protein: CASSQRWGTNSGNTIYF; CDR3 DNA: TGTGCCAGCAGCCAGAGGTGGGGGACCAACTCTGGAAACACCATATATTTT
D gene: -; clone size: few; J gene: TRBJ1-2; V gene: TRBV9; CDR3 protein: CASSGVLNYGYTF; CDR3 DNA: TGTGCCAGCAGCGGAGTTCTAAACTATGGCTACACCTTC
D gene: -; clone size: -; J gene: TRBJ2-1; V gene: TRBV30; CDR3 protein: CAWKSYGPYNEQFF; CDR3 DNA: TGTGCCTGGAAGAGCTACGGACCTTACAATGAGCAGTTCTTC
D gene: TRBD1; clone size: -; J gene: TRBJ1-1; V gene: TRBV6-5; CDR3 protein: CASSLQGAAFF; CDR3 DNA: TGTGCCAGCAGCCTACAGGGGGCGGCTTTCTTT
D gene: -; clone size: -; J gene: TRBJ2-2; V gene: TRBV10-2; CDR3 protein: CASSESSGELFF; CDR3 DNA: TGCGCCAGCAGTGAGTCGTCCGGGGAGCTGTTTTTT
D gene: -; clone size: -; J gene: TRBJ2-2; V gene: TRBV2; CDR3 protein: CASSVGRSNTGELFF; CDR3 DNA: TGTGCCAGCAGTGTCGGACGGTCAAACACCGGGGAGCTGTTTTTT
D gene: TRBD1; clone size: -; J gene: TRBJ2-5; V gene: TRBV19; CDR3 protein: CASSPTGAGETQYF; CDR3 DNA: TGTGCCAGTAGTCCCACAGGGGCTGGGGAGACCCAGTACTTC
D gene: -; clone size: -; J gene: TRBJ2-5; V gene: TRBV10-2; CDR3 protein: CASSESGAVQETQYF; CDR3 DNA: TGCGCCAGCAGTGAGTCAGGGGCGGTCCAAGAGACCCAGTACTTC
D gene: -; clone size: -; J gene: TRBJ2-7; V gene: TRBV28; CDR3 protein: CASSLWEGVYEQYF; CDR3 DNA: TGTGCCAGCAGTTTATGGGAGGGGGTCTACGAGCAGTACTTC
D gene: -; clone size: -; J gene: TRBJ1-4; V gene: TRBV27; CDR3 protein: CASRGRLVANEKLFF; CDR3 DNA: TGTGCCAGCAGGGGAAGGTTGGTGGCTAATGAAAAACTGTTTTTT
D gene: -; clone size: -; J gene: TRBJ2-7; V gene: TRBV27; CDR3 protein: CASRPQRLVDYSEQYF; CDR3 DNA: TGTGCCAGCAGGCCACAGCGTTTAGTTGATTATTCCGAGCAGTACTTC
D gene: -; clone size: -; J gene: TRBJ1-2; V gene: TRBV6-2/TRBV6-3; CDR3 protein: CASSYSIGTDGYTF; CDR3 DNA: TGTGCCAGCAGTTACTCGATTGGGACGGATGGCTACACCTTC
D gene: -; clone size: -; J gene: TRBJ2-2; V gene: TRBV19; CDR3 protein: CASSIDLGELFF; CDR3 DNA: TGTGCCAGTAGTATAGATCTCGGGGAGCTGTTTTTT
D gene: TRBD1; clone size: -; J gene: TRBJ2-7; V gene: TRBV28; CDR3 protein: CASMDRGGGKYF; CDR3 DNA: TGTGCCAGCATGGACAGGGGAGGGGGGAAGTACTTC